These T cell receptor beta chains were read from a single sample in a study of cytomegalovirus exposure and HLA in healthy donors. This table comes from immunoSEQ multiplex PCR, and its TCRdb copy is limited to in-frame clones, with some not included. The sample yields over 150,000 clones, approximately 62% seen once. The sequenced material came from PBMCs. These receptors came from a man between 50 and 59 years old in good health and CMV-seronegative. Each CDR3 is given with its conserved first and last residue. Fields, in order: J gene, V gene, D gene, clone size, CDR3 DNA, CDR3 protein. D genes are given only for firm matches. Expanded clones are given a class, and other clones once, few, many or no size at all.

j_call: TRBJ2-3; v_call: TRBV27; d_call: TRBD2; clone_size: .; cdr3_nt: TGTGCCAGCAGTTCAGGACTAGCGGGGGCCTCCGCAGATACGCAGTATTTT; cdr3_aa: CASSSGLAGASADTQYF
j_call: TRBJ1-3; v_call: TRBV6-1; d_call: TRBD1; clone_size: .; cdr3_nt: TGTGCCAGCAGTGATAGGACAGGGGGCGCCGGAAACACCATATATTTT; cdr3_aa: CASSDRTGGAGNTIYF
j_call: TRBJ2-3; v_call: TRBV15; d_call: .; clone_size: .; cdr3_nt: TGTGCCACCAGCAGAGATAGAGGGGGATACGATACGCAGTATTTT; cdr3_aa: CATSRDRGGYDTQYF
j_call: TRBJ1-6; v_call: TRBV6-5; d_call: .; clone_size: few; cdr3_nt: TGTGCCAGCAGTTACTCGCAGTCACCCCTCCACTTT; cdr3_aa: CASSYSQSPLHF
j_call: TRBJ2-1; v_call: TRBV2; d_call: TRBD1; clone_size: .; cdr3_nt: TGTGCCAGCAGCGTCTCCCGGCCTGGGACAGCAGCCTACAATGAGCAGTTCTTC; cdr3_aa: CASSVSRPGTAAYNEQFF
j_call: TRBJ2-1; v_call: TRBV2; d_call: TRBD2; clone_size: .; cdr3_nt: TGTGCCAGCAGTGAGGCGGCACTAGCGGGGCTGGAGCAGTTCTTC; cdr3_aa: CASSEAALAGLEQFF
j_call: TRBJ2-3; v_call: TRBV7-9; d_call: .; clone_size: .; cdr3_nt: TGTGCCAGCAGCTTTATTTCAGATACGCAGTATTTT; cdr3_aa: CASSFISDTQYF
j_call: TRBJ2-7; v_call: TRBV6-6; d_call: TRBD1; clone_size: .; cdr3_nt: TGTGCCAGCAGACCGCCTCGGACAGGGTCCCACGAGCAGTACTTC; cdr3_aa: CASRPPRTGSHEQYF
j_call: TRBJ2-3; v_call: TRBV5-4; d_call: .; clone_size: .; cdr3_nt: TGTGCCAGCAGCTTGGCTCCTAGTCGAACCACAGATACGCAGTATTTT; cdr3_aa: CASSLAPSRTTDTQYF
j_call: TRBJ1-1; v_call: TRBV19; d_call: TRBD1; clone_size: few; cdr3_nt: TGTGCCAGTAGTCCACGGACAGGGGTCTCGGCTGAAGCTTTCTTT; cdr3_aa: CASSPRTGVSAEAFF
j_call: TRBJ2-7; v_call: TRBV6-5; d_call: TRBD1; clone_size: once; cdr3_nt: TGTGCCAGCAGTTCCCGACAGGGAACCTACGAGCAGTACTTC; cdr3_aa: CASSSRQGTYEQYF
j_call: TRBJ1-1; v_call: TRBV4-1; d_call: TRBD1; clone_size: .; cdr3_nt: TGCGCCAGCAGCCAAAGGGGGCAGAGGGTGGCTTTCTTT; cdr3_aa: CASSQRGQRVAFF
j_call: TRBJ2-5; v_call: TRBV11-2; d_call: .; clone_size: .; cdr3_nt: TGTGCCAGCAGCCTTCAGCCCTTGGCGCAGAGCAGGGAGACCCAGTACTTC; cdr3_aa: CASSLQPLAQSRETQYF
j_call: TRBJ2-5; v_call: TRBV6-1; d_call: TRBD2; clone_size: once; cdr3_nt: TGTGCCAGCAGTGAAGTGGGGAGCGGGGGGAGAGAGACCCAGTACTTC; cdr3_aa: CASSEVGSGGRETQYF
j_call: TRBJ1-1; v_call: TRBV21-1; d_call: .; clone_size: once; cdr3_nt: TGTGCCAGCAGCAAAGAAGGAGGGACCTCTCCCCCTGAAGCTTTCTTT; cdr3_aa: CASSKEGGTSPPEAFF
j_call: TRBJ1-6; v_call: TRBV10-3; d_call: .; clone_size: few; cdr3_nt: TGTGCCATCAGTGAGAACCAACAGGGTTCACCCCTCCACTTT; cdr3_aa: CAISENQQGSPLHF
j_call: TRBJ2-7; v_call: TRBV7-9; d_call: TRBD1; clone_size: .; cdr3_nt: TGTGCCAGCAGCGCCCGGGACAGGGTGAACGAGCAGTACTTC; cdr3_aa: CASSARDRVNEQYF
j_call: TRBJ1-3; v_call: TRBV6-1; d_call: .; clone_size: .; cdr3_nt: TGTGCCAGCAGTTCCACAGTCTCTGGAAACACCATATATTTT; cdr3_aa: CASSSTVSGNTIYF
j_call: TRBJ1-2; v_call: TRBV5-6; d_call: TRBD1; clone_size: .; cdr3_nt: TGTGCCAGCTACGGGACAGGGAGGGGCTACACCTTC; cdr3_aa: CASYGTGRGYTF
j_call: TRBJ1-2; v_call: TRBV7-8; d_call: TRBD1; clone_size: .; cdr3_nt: TGTGCCAGCAGCTCCGGGACAGGTCCAAACTATGGCTACACCTTC; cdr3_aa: CASSSGTGPNYGYTF
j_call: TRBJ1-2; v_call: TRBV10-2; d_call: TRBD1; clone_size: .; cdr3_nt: TGCGCCAGCAGTGATAGGGGGACAGTTCCTAACTATGGCTACACCTTC; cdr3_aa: CASSDRGTVPNYGYTF
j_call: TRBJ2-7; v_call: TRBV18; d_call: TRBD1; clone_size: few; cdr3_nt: TGTGCCAGCTCACAGGACAGGGGGCAAGTCGAGCAGTACTTC; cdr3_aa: CASSQDRGQVEQYF
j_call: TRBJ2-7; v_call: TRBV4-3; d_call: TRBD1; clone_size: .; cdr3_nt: TGCGCCAGCAGCCAAGTACTCCTCGGGACAGGGACCCCTGAGCAGTACTTC; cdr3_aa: CASSQVLLGTGTPEQYF
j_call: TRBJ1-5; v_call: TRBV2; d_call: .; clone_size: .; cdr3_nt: TGTGCCAGCAGTCCGGACTCCTACCGTCAGCCCCAGCATTTT; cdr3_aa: CASSPDSYRQPQHF